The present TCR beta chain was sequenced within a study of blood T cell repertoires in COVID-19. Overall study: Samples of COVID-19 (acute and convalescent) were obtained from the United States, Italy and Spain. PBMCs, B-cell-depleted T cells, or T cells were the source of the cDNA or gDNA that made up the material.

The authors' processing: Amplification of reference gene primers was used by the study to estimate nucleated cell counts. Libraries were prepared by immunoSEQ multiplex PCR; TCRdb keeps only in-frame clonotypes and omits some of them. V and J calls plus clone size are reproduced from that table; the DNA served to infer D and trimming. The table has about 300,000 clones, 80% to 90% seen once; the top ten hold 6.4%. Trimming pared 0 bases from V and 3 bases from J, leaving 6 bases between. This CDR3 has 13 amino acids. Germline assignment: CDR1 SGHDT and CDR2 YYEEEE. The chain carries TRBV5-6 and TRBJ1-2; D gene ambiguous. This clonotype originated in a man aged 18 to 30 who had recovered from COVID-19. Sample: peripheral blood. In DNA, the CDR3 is TGTGCCAGCAGCTTGGCGGTGCACTATGGCTACACCTTC. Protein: CASSLAVHYGYTF.